A selection of T cell receptor beta chains follows, all from one sample in a study of cytomegalovirus exposure and HLA in healthy donors. Method: immunoSEQ multiplex PCR; TCRdb's copy keeps in-frame clones and lacks some. Of under 200,000 clones in the sample, roughly 86% are singletons; the top ten hold 10% to 13%. Sample: PBMCs. These receptors all stem from a young woman in good health and CMV-seropositive. CDR3s include the opening cysteine and the closing phenylalanine or tryptophan. Fields, in order: clone size, V gene, J gene, D gene, CDR3 protein, CDR3 DNA. A D gene is named only where the DNA matches it firmly. The size entry is marked missing in some rows and otherwise reads once, few, many or a size class.

clone_size: NA
v_call: TRBV27
j_call: TRBJ1-2
d_call: TRBD1
cdr3_aa: CASSSAGTGGKGYTF
cdr3_nt: TGTGCCAGCAGTTCCGCCGGGACAGGGGGAAAAGGCTACACCTTC

clone_size: NA
v_call: TRBV7-3
j_call: TRBJ2-7
d_call: NA
cdr3_aa: CASSLERDYEQYF
cdr3_nt: TGTGCCAGCAGCTTAGAGAGGGACTACGAGCAGTACTTC

clone_size: NA
v_call: TRBV7-9
j_call: TRBJ1-5
d_call: TRBD1
cdr3_aa: CASSLGQGRNQPQHF
cdr3_nt: TGTGCCAGCAGCCTAGGACAGGGTCGGAATCAGCCCCAGCATTTT

clone_size: NA
v_call: TRBV7-9
j_call: TRBJ2-7
d_call: TRBD2
cdr3_aa: CASLGAGGYEQYF
cdr3_nt: TGTGCCAGCTTAGGGGCGGGAGGTTACGAGCAGTACTTC

clone_size: NA
v_call: TRBV9
j_call: TRBJ2-7
d_call: NA
cdr3_aa: CASSISPRTDRYEQYF
cdr3_nt: TGTGCCAGCAGCATCAGCCCCCGGACAGACCGCTACGAGCAGTACTTC

clone_size: NA
v_call: TRBV28
j_call: TRBJ2-7
d_call: NA
cdr3_aa: CASNPPRGNYEQYF
cdr3_nt: TGTGCCAGCAACCCTCCTCGCGGCAACTACGAGCAGTACTTC

clone_size: NA
v_call: TRBV5-4
j_call: TRBJ2-3
d_call: TRBD2
cdr3_aa: CASSPSGNPTDTQYF
cdr3_nt: TGTGCCAGCAGCCCAAGCGGGAATCCGACAGATACGCAGTATTTT

clone_size: NA
v_call: TRBV19
j_call: TRBJ2-5
d_call: NA
cdr3_aa: CPPCGHRETQYF
cdr3_nt: TGTCCCCCCTGCGGACACAGAGAGACCCAGTACTTC

clone_size: NA
v_call: TRBV28
j_call: TRBJ2-1
d_call: NA
cdr3_aa: CAIRGGQFYNEQFF
cdr3_nt: TGTGCCATCAGGGGGGGACAGTTCTACAATGAGCAGTTCTTC

clone_size: NA
v_call: TRBV14
j_call: TRBJ2-7
d_call: TRBD2
cdr3_aa: CASSQELARNSYEQYF
cdr3_nt: TGTGCCAGCAGCCAAGAACTAGCGCGAAACTCCTACGAGCAGTACTTC

clone_size: NA
v_call: TRBV15
j_call: TRBJ2-7
d_call: NA
cdr3_aa: CATSLSGSAYEQYF
cdr3_nt: TGTGCCACCAGCCTATCGGGTTCCGCCTACGAGCAGTACTTC

clone_size: NA
v_call: TRBV10-1
j_call: TRBJ2-3
d_call: TRBD1
cdr3_aa: CASSRQGADTQYF
cdr3_nt: TGCGCCAGCAGTCGACAGGGTGCAGATACGCAGTATTTT

clone_size: NA
v_call: TRBV25-1
j_call: TRBJ2-5
d_call: TRBD2
cdr3_aa: CASTKVAGGPRVETQYF
cdr3_nt: TGTGCCAGCACAAAAGTAGCGGGAGGGCCGAGGGTAGAGACCCAGTACTTC

clone_size: NA
v_call: TRBV19
j_call: TRBJ1-2
d_call: NA
cdr3_aa: CASSIVGHPYGYTF
cdr3_nt: TGTGCCAGTAGTATAGTCGGACACCCCTATGGCTACACCTTC

clone_size: once
v_call: TRBV15
j_call: TRBJ2-5
d_call: NA
cdr3_aa: CATSRDLGGETQYF
cdr3_nt: TGTGCCACCAGCAGAGATTTGGGGGGAGAGACCCAGTACTTC

clone_size: NA
v_call: TRBV30
j_call: TRBJ2-3
d_call: TRBD2
cdr3_aa: CAWSHSGMGDTQYF
cdr3_nt: TGTGCCTGGAGTCATAGCGGGATGGGGGATACGCAGTATTTT

clone_size: NA
v_call: TRBV30
j_call: TRBJ2-1
d_call: TRBD2
cdr3_aa: CAWSIGVSGDEQFF
cdr3_nt: TGTGCCTGGAGTATCGGGGTTAGCGGGGATGAGCAGTTCTTC

clone_size: once
v_call: TRBV7-3
j_call: TRBJ2-3
d_call: TRBD2
cdr3_aa: CASSLSSGSSPDTQYF
cdr3_nt: TGTGCCAGCAGCTTATCCAGCGGGAGTTCCCCAGATACGCAGTATTTT